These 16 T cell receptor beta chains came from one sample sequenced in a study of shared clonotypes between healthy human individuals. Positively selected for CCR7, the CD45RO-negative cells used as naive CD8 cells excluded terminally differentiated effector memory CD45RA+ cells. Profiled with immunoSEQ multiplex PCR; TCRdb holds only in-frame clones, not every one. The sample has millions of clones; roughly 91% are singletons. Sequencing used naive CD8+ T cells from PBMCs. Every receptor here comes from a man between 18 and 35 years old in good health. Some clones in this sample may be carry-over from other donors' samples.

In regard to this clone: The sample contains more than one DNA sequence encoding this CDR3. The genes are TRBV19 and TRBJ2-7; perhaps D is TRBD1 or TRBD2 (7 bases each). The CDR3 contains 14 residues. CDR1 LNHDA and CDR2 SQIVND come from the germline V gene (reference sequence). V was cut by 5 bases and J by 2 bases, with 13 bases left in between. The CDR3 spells CASSSRGTAYEQYF. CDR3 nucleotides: TGTGCCAGTAGTTCGCGGGGGACAGCCTACGAGCAGTACTTC.

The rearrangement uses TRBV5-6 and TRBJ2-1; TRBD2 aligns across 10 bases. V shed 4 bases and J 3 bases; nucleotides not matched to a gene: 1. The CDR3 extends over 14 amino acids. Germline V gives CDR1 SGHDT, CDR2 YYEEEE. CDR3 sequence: CASSRTSGYNEQFF. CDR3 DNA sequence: TGTGCCAGCAGCAGGACTAGCGGCTACAATGAGCAGTTCTTC.

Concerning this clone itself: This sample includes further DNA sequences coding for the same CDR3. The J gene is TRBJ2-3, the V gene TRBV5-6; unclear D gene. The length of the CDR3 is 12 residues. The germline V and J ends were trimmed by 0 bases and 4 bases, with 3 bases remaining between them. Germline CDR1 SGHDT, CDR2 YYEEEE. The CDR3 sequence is CASSLGADTQYF. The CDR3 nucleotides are TGTGCCAGCAGCTTGGGCGCAGATACGCAGTATTTT. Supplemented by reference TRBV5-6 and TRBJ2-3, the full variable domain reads DAGVTQSPTHLIKTRGQQVTLRCSPKSGHDTVSWYQQALGQGPQFIFQYYEEEERQRGNFPDRFSGHQFPNYSSELNVNALLLGDSALYLCASSLGADTQYFGPGTRLTVL.

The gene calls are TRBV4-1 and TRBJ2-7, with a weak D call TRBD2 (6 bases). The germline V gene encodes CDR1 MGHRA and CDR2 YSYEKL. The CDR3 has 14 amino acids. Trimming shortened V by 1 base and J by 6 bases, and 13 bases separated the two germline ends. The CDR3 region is CASSQVGGPGEQYF. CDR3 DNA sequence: TGCGCCAGCAGCCAAGTAGGAGGGCCGGGCGAGCAGTACTTC.

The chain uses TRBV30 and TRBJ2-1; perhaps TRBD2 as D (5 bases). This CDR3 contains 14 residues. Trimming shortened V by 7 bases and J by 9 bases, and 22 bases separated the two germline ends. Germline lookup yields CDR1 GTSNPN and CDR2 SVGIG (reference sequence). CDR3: CALTTALWLGEQFF. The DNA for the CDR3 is TGTGCCTTGACTACCGCCCTTTGGTTGGGTGAGCAGTTCTTC.

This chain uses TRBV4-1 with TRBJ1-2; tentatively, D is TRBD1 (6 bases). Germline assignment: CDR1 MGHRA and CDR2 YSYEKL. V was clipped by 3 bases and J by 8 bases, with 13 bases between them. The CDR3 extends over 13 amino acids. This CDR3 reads CASSQGALAGYTF. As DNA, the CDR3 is TGCGCCAGCAGCCAGGGGGCACTCGCGGGCTACACCTTC.

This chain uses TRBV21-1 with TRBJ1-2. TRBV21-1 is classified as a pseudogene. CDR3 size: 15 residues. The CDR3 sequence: CASSKPRSANYGYTF. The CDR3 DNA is TGTGCCAGCAGCAAACCCCGCAGCGCGAACTATGGCTACACCTTC.

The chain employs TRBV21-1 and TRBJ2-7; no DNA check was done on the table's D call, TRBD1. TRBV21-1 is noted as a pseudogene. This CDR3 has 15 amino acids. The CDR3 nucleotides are TGTGCCAGCAGCAAAACCCGGACAGGGTCTGGCGAGCAGTACTTC. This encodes CASSKTRTGSGEQYF.

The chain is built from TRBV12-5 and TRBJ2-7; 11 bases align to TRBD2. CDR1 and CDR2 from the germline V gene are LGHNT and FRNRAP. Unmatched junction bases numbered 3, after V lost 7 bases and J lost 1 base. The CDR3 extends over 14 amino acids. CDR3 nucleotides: TGTGCTAGTGCCCTAGCGGGAGGATCCTACGAGCAGTACTTC. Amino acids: CASALAGGSYEQYF.

The CDR3 nucleotides are TGCGCCAGCAGCCTGGGGACGGGGCCGTCGGATGAGCAGTTCTTC. Protein sequence: CASSLGTGPSDEQFF. The chain has TRBV4-1 and TRBJ2-1; D might be TRBD1 or TRBD2, each matching 5 bases. V was cut by 4 bases and J by 8 bases, with 18 bases left in between. The germline gives CDR1 MGHRA, CDR2 YSYEKL. The CDR3 runs to 15 residues.

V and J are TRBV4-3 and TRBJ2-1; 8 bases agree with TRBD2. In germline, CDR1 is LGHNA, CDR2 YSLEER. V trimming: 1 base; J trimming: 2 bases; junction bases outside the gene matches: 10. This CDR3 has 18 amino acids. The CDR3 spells CASSQVFPAGDTYNEQFF. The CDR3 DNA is TGCGCCAGCAGCCAAGTTTTCCCAGCGGGAGATACCTACAATGAGCAGTTCTTC.

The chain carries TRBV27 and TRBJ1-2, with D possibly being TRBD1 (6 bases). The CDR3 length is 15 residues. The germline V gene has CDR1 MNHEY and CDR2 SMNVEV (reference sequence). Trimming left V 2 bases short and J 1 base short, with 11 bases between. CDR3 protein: CASSLKGDFNYGYTF. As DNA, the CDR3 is TGTGCCAGCAGTTTAAAGGGGGACTTTAACTATGGCTACACCTTC.

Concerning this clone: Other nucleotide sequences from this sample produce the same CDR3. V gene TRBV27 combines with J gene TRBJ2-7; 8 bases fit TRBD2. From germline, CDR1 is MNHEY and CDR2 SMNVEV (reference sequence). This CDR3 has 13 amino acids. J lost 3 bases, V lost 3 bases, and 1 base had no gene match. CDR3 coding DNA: TGTGCCAGCAGTTTTAGCGGGAACTACGAGCAGTACTTC. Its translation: CASSFSGNYEQYF.

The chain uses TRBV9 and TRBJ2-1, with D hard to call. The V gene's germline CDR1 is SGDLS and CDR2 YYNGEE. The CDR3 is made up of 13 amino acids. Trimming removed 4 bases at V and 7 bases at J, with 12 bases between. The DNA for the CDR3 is TGTGCCAGCAGCTCCCACACCCCTAATGAGCAGTTCTTC. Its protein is CASSSHTPNEQFF.

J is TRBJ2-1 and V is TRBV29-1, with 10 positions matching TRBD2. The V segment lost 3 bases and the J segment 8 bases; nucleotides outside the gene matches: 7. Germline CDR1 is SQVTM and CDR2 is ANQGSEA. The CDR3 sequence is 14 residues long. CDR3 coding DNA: TGCAGCGTTGATTTGGCTAGCGGGAGAGATGAGCAGTTCTTC. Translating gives CSVDLASGRDEQFF.

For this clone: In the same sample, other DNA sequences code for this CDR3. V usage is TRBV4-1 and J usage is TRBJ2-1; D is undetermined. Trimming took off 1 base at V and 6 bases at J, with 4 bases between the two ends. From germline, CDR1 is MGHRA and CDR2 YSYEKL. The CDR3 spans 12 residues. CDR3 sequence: CASSQVGNEQFF. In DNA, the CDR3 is TGCGCCAGCAGCCAAGTTGGCAATGAGCAGTTCTTC.